The present entry profiles one T cell receptor beta chain with its context. Antigen unknown. These data are taken from a study of beta chain features in type 1 diabetes. Study summary: Researchers looked at some 110 million sorted cells across all samples. Study results and limitations: Because the template was cDNA, high-expressing cells might be over-represented. Naive, central memory and Treg TCRB repertoires seemed to resemble each other more closely in patients than they did in healthy donors.

The CDR3 is 12 residues long. Germline lookup yields CDR1 MNHNY and CDR2 SVGAGI (reference sequence). Trimming took off 4 bases at V and 0 bases at J, with 3 bases between the two ends. As every portion of the isolated RNA was reverse transcribed, the sequencing read expressed TCRB transcripts. Naive, central memory and regulatory T cell samples averaged about 3.4 million reads. Profiling relied on immunoSEQ multiplex PCR, and the TCRdb table lists in-frame clones only, not all of them. Of roughly 500,000 clones listed, 11% are singletons. The sequenced sample consisted of naive CD4+ T cells from blood. The chain is built from TRBV6-6 and TRBJ2-5; D is unresolved. The TCR originated in a woman aged 18-30 years in good health. CDR3 nucleotides: TGTGCCAGCAGTTCAAACCAAGAGACCCAGTACTTC. Encoded protein: CASSSNQETQYF.